The 27 T cell receptor beta chains below come from one sample, sequenced in a study of yellow fever vaccine responses in identical twins. TCRdb processed the RT-PCR reads anew with MiXCR; each CDR3 protein has one entry. This sample carries under 5,000 distinct CDR3 sequences, 84% of them seen once, and the ten largest clones take roughly 2.8%. The specimen comprised T cells from blood (PBMCs), unsorted or a sorted subset (not recorded which), sampled before or after yellow fever vaccination (not recorded which). These receptors were obtained from a woman aged 18 to 35 who received the yellow fever vaccine.

The V gene is TRBV12-3 or TRBV12-4, the J gene TRBJ1-4; no clear D gene. V was clipped by 6 bases and J by 6 bases, with 8 bases between them. This CDR3 is 12 amino acids long. The CDR3 spells CASSRTDEKLFF. The DNA of the CDR3 is TGTGCCAGCAGCCGAACGGATGAAAAACTGTTTTTT.

This clonotype was seen a handful of times. The V and J genes are TRBV29-1 and TRBJ2-1; D tentatively reads TRBD1 or TRBD2 (5 bases each). Germline CDR1 reads SQVTM; CDR2 reads ANQGSEA. V was cut by 6 bases and J by 5 bases, with 11 bases left in between. This CDR3 spans 12 amino acids. CDR3 DNA sequence: TGCAGCGTGGGGGTCAGACACAATGAGCAGTTCTTC. It specifies CSVGVRHNEQFF.

The V call is TRBV7-8, the J call TRBJ2-7, with 9 bases lining up with TRBD2. V was pared by 5 bases and J by 6 bases, with 8 bases of the junction left unmatched. The CDR3 contains 14 residues. Germline V lookup: CDR1 SGHVS, CDR2 FQNEAQ. The CDR3 DNA reads as TGTGCCAGCAGCCCGTTACTAGCGGGCGGCGAGCAGTACTTC. Its translation: CASSPLLAGGEQYF.

V usage is TRBV18 and J usage is TRBJ2-7, with 7 bases matching TRBD1. This CDR3 spans 13 amino acids. V shed 3 bases and J 4 bases; nucleotides not matched to a gene: 3. CDR1 is KGHSH and CDR2 is LQKENI in the germline V gene. As DNA, the CDR3 is TGTGCCAGCTCACCCAAACAGGGGTACGAGCAGTACTTC. The encoded protein is CASSPKQGYEQYF.

The chain couples TRBV7-9 to TRBJ2-7; TRBD1 aligns across 10 bases. Trimming cost V 1 base and J 6 bases; bases outside gene matches: 3. Germline V gives CDR1 SEHNR, CDR2 FQNEAQ (reference sequence). The CDR3 runs 14 residues. CDR3 nucleotides: TGTGCCAGCAGCTTAGTGGGACAGGGGAGCGAGCAGTACTTC. Protein: CASSLVGQGSEQYF.

The gene calls are TRBV5-1 and TRBJ2-1; TRBD1 aligns across 7 bases. CDR3 length equals 16 residues. Trimming removed 4 bases from V and 4 bases from J; junction bases left unmatched: 11. CDR1 is SGHRS and CDR2 is YFSETQ in the germline V gene. CDR3 DNA sequence: TGCGCCAGCAGCCGACAGGGAACGGGGTTTTACAATGAGCAGTTCTTC. Amino acids: CASSRQGTGFYNEQFF. Complete variable domain (other parts from reference TRBV5-1 and TRBJ2-1): KAGVTQTPRYLIKTRGQQVTLSCSPISGHRSVSWYQQTPGQGLQFLFEYFSETQRNKGNFPGRFSGRQFSNSRSEMNVSTLELGDSALYLCASSRQGTGFYNEQFFGPGTRLTVL.

The V gene is TRBV11-2, the J gene TRBJ1-2; D not resolved. CDR3 size: 13 residues. V was clipped by 1 base and J by 4 bases, with 7 bases between them. The germline V gene has CDR1 SGHAT and CDR2 FQNNGV. CDR3 sequence: CASSLGPGYGYTF. The CDR3 DNA reads as TGTGCCAGCAGCTTAGGCCCAGGCTATGGCTACACCTTC.

This clonotype has only a few counts. The rearrangement links TRBV7-3 to TRBJ2-1, with unresolved D. The CDR3 runs 13 residues. The ends were cut back, 5 bases at V and 8 bases at J, with 13 bases in the middle. In germline, CDR1 is SGHTA, CDR2 FQGTGA. The CDR3 DNA sequence: TGTGCCAGCAGCCCTCCGGGCAGCCATGAGCAGTTCTTC. Its protein is CASSPPGSHEQFF. Variable domain in full (rest from reference TRBV7-3 and TRBJ2-1): GAGVSQTPSNKVTEKGKYVELRCDPISGHTALYWYRQSLGQGPEFLIYFQGTGAADDSGLPNDRFFAVRPEGSVSTLKIQRTERGDSAVYLCASSPPGSHEQFFGPGTRLTVL.

The V gene is TRBV7-3, the J gene TRBJ2-3; D unclear. CDR3 size: 14 residues. With 6 bases removed from V and 1 base from J, the gap between germline ends came to 11 bases. Germline CDR1 is SGHTA and CDR2 is FQGTGA. The CDR3 sequence: CASSDTTGTDTQYF. The CDR3 bases are TGTGCCAGCAGTGACACTACCGGCACAGATACGCAGTATTTT.

V is TRBV23-1 and J is TRBJ2-7; perhaps TRBD1 as D (6 bases). TRBV23-1 is an ORF for which the function is uncertain. V lost 3 bases, J lost 5 bases, and 8 bases lay in between. This CDR3 has 12 amino acids. The CDR3 reads CASSHRQDEQYF. DNA of the CDR3: TGCGCCAGCAGTCATAGACAGGACGAGCAGTACTTC.

The V gene is TRBV11-1, the J gene TRBJ2-5, with D possibly called TRBD1 or TRBD2 (6 bases each). This CDR3 spans 13 amino acids. From germline, CDR1 is SGHAT and CDR2 FQDESV (reference sequence). V dropped 7 bases and J dropped 2 bases, with 11 bases sitting between them. The CDR3 protein is CASTWGAQETQYF. CDR3 nucleotide sequence: TGTGCCAGCACCTGGGGGGCGCAAGAGACCCAGTACTTC.

The chain has TRBV4-1 and TRBJ2-7, with 8 positions matching TRBD2. CDR3 length: 16 amino acids. Germline V gene data show CDR1 as MGHRA and CDR2 as YSYEKL. The junction had 13 bases not matched to a gene; V was cut back by 2 bases and J by 7 bases. CDR3 coding DNA: TGCGCCAGCAGCCAATTCGTACTAGCGGAGCAGATAGAGCAGTACTTC. Amino acids: CASSQFVLAEQIEQYF.

The chain has TRBV11-3 and TRBJ2-5; 11 positions agree with TRBD2. J gave up 5 bases and V 4 bases, and 12 bases lay outside the gene matches. The CDR3 loop spans 17 amino acids. Germline CDR1 and CDR2: SGHNT and YENEEA. CDR3 protein: CASSSVLSGRGSETQYF. For the CDR3, the DNA is TGTGCCAGCAGCTCCGTCCTTAGCGGGAGGGGTAGTGAGACCCAGTACTTC.

This chain connects TRBV30 to TRBJ2-1; D not resolved. Germline V gene lookup returns CDR1 GTSNPN and CDR2 SVGIG (reference sequence). This CDR3 has 11 residues. V was shortened by 5 bases and J by 6 bases, with 8 bases between the two germline ends. CDR3 loop: CAWADFNEQFF. Here the CDR3 DNA reads TGTGCCTGGGCTGACTTCAATGAGCAGTTCTTC.

The chain recombines TRBV4-1 with TRBJ2-3, with 7 bases identical to TRBD1. This CDR3 region has 17 residues. With V trimmed by 3 bases and J by 5 bases, 14 bases remained unmatched. Germline V gives CDR1 MGHRA, CDR2 YSYEKL. The CDR3 bases are TGCGCCAGCAGCCAGGACCTACCGGGACAGTTAGGAGATACGCAGTATTTT. Translation: CASSQDLPGQLGDTQYF.

The CDR3 loop is CASSPPVESSYNEQFF. CDR3 sequence (DNA): TGTGCCAGCAGCCCACCCGTGGAGAGCTCCTACAATGAGCAGTTCTTC. The V gene is TRBV11-1, the J gene TRBJ2-1, with unresolved D. This CDR3 is built from 16 residues. Trimming pared 5 bases from V and 0 bases from J, leaving 14 bases between. The germline gives CDR1 SGHAT, CDR2 FQDESV (reference sequence).

The rearrangement uses TRBV7-6 and TRBJ2-7; 8 bases agree with TRBD1. The CDR3 has 16 residues. CDR1 and CDR2 (germline): SGHVS, FNYEAQ. Unmatched junction bases numbered 13, after V lost 5 bases and J lost 4 bases. The CDR3 region has the DNA TGTGCCAGCAGCACCAAAACAGGGGGAGGTTTATACGAGCAGTACTTC. Amino acid sequence: CASSTKTGGGLYEQYF. Together with reference TRBV7-6 and TRBJ2-7, the CDR3 gives the full variable domain: GAGVSQSPRYKVTKRGQDVALRCDPISGHVSLYWYRQALGQGPEFLTYFNYEAQQDKSGLPNDRFSAERPEGSISTLTIQRTEQRDSAMYRCASSTKTGGGLYEQYFGPGTRLTVT.

The chain employs TRBV3-1 and TRBJ1-4, with D perhaps TRBD1 (5 bases). The CDR3 runs to 16 residues. V was clipped by 0 bases and J by 7 bases, with 15 bases between them. Germline values: CDR1 LGHDT, CDR2 YNNKEL (reference sequence). The CDR3 nucleotides are TGTGCCAGCAGCCAAGATCTCCGGGGGAGGAGTGAAAAACTGTTTTTT. Encoded protein: CASSQDLRGRSEKLFF.

This chain uses TRBV18 with TRBJ2-7; TRBD2 is a possible D gene (6 bases). Germline loops: CDR1 KGHSH, CDR2 LQKENI. The CDR3 runs 14 residues. Trimming removed 6 bases from V and 6 bases from J, with 18 bases in between. This chain's CDR3 is CASSVSGLSSEQYF. The CDR3 bases are TGTGCCAGCTCGGTATCGGGACTTTCATCCGAGCAGTACTTC.

The CDR3 here is CASSDSRQELSYEQYF. In nucleotides, the CDR3 is TGCGCCAGCAGTGACAGCCGACAGGAGCTTTCCTACGAGCAGTACTTC. V is TRBV10-1 and J is TRBJ2-7, with D perhaps matching TRBD1 (6 bases). There are 16 residues in the CDR3. V was pared by 3 bases and J by 1 base, with 16 bases between. Germline V CDR1 and CDR2: WNHNN, SYGVQD (reference sequence).

This clonotype was found a few times. The rearrangement uses TRBV28 and TRBJ2-7; D not certain. The germline gives CDR1 MDHEN, CDR2 SYDVKM. The CDR3 runs to 13 residues. V lost 1 base and J lost 3, with 7 bases in between. CDR3 coding DNA: TGTGCCAGCAGTTTATACAATGACTACGAGCAGTACTTC. This gives the protein CASSLYNDYEQYF.

V usage is TRBV19 and J usage is TRBJ1-3, with D tentatively TRBD1 (5 bases). Germline CDR1 is LNHDA and CDR2 is SQIVND (reference sequence). V was cut by 10 bases and J by 0 bases, with 22 bases left in between. This CDR3 is built from 17 residues. The CDR3 DNA reads as TGTGCCACCTTGGGGGAGCCCATCGCACCCTCTGGAAACACCATATATTTT. Translating gives CATLGEPIAPSGNTIYF.

V is TRBV7-9 and J is TRBJ2-1, with 7 bases lining up with TRBD1. CDR1 is SEHNR and CDR2 is FQNEAQ in the germline V gene (reference sequence). Germline trimming cut 5 bases from V and 10 bases from J; bases unmatched to any gene: 11. The CDR3 is 14 residues long. This CDR3 reads CASSPPGTAWEQFF. The CDR3 DNA follows: TGTGCCAGCAGCCCGCCCGGGACAGCATGGGAGCAGTTCTTC.

J is TRBJ2-7 and V is TRBV28; D is undetermined. Trimming removed 2 bases at V and 2 bases at J, with 1 base between. The CDR3 sequence is 11 residues long. The V gene's germline CDR1 is MDHEN and CDR2 SYDVKM. The CDR3 DNA follows: TGTGCCAGCAGTTTAACCTACGAGCAGTACTTC. Its protein product is CASSLTYEQYF. Full variable domain (rest looked up from reference TRBV28 and TRBJ2-7): DVKVTQSSRYLVKRTGEKVFLECVQDMDHENMFWYRQDPGLGLRLIYFSYDVKMKEKGDIPEGYSVSREKKERFSLILESASTNQTSMYLCASSLTYEQYFGPGTRLTVT.

This chain connects TRBV7-6 to TRBJ2-3; TRBD2 matches 7 bases. This CDR3 has 12 amino acids. In germline, CDR1 is SGHVS, CDR2 FNYEAQ. V dropped 5 bases and J dropped 5; count of bases not matched to a gene: 1. CDR3 in amino acids: CASSRTRDTQYF. CDR3 DNA sequence: TGTGCCAGCAGCCGGACTAGAGATACGCAGTATTTT.

The rearrangement uses TRBV6-5 and TRBJ2-1; D might be TRBD2 (5 bases). Germline CDR1 is MNHEY and CDR2 is SVGAGI. Between the trimmed V and J ends, which lost 2 bases and 0 bases, there was a span of 8 bases. There are 15 residues in the CDR3. CDR3 bases: TGTGCCAGCAGTTACGGACTTTCCTCCTACAATGAGCAGTTCTTC. This codes for CASSYGLSSYNEQFF.

This sequence joins TRBV11-2 and TRBJ1-5, with no clear D. V shed 0 bases and J shed 5 bases, with 8 bases lying between them. CDR1 and CDR2 from the germline V gene are SGHAT and FQNNGV. The CDR3 runs 14 residues. The DNA of the CDR3 is TGTGCCAGCAGCTTAGAGTACCCAGATCAGCCCCAGCATTTT. Translating gives CASSLEYPDQPQHF.